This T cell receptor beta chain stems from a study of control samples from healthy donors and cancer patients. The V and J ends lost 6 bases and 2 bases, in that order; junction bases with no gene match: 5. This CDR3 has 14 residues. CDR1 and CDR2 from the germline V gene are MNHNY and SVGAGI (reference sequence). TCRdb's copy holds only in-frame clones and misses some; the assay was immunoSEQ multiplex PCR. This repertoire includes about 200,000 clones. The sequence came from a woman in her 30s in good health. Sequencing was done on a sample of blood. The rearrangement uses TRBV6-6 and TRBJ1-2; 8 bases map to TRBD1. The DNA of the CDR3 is TGTGCCAGCAGGGGGACAGGCTCCAACTATGGCTACACCTTC. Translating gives CASRGTGSNYGYTF.